The 9 T cell receptor beta chains in this list originate from one sample, sequenced in a study of blood T cells in healthy people across ages. A second PCR, run for roughly 7 to 12 cycles, used a sample-barcoded 5' primer plus a J-beta primer mix. Using its own MiXCR run on the 5' RACE reads, TCRdb lists one record per CDR3 protein. The sample lists about a million distinct CDR3 sequences; around two fifths were seen once. The sequenced material came from blood. Every receptor here comes from a man aged 18 to 30 in good health.

The chain is built from TRBV7-9 and TRBJ1-1, with D unresolved. Germline V gives CDR1 SEHNR, CDR2 FQNEAQ (reference sequence). CDR3 length: 12 amino acids. Trimming pared 5 bases from V and 11 bases from J, leaving 15 bases between. The CDR3 sequence: CASSRGPTAAFF. The CDR3, as DNA: TGTGCCAGCAGCCGAGGCCCAACAGCGGCTTTCTTT.

The table lists this clonotype with a count of one. An end of the junction does not agree with germline; a read error may underlie this. The chain recombines TRBV5-1 with TRBJ1-1, with TRBD1 identical over 8 bases. The length of the CDR3 is 16 residues. Germline assignment: CDR1 SGHRS and CDR2 YFSETQ. The CDR3 sequence: CASSPTGGQGGTETFF. The CDR3 region has the DNA TGCGCCAGCAGCCCTACCGGTGGACAGGGTGGTACTGAAACTTTCTTT.

This clonotype showed up just a few times. V gene TRBV4-1 combines with J gene TRBJ1-4, with 7 bases that match TRBD1. Germline V lookup: CDR1 MGHRA, CDR2 YSYEKL. The CDR3 length is 15 residues. Trimming cost V 6 bases and J 8 bases; bases outside gene matches: 12. For the CDR3, the DNA is TGCGCCAGCAGTCTGACAGGGAACAGTAAGGAAAAACTGTTTTTT. Amino acid sequence: CASSLTGNSKEKLFF.

This clonotype occurred a few times. V usage is TRBV12-3 or TRBV12-4 and J usage is TRBJ2-5; D not certain. CDR3 length equals 13 residues. V was clipped by 5 bases and J by 3 bases, with 10 bases between them. The CDR3 here is CASSQIKKETQYF. In nucleotides, the CDR3 is TGTGCCAGCAGTCAAATCAAAAAAGAGACCCAGTACTTC.

This clonotype was observed a handful of times. This chain connects TRBV5-5 to TRBJ2-1, with 9 bases that match TRBD1. Germline trimming cut 6 bases from V and 7 bases from J; bases unmatched to any gene: 11. Germline values: CDR1 SGHKS, CDR2 YYEKEE (reference sequence). CDR3 length: 15 residues. CDR3 DNA: TGTGCCAGCATGGGGGGACAGGGTTGGGGGAATGAGCAGTTCTTC. As protein: CASMGGQGWGNEQFF.

This clonotype was detected only a few times. This chain connects TRBV12-3 or TRBV12-4 to TRBJ1-2; tentative D call: TRBD1 (5 bases). This CDR3 has 13 residues. The V end lost 1 base, the J end lost 8 bases, and 11 bases lay between the germline ends. The CDR3 bases are TGTGCCAGCAGTTTAGAGGGGTCCGTGGGCTACACCTTC. Amino acid sequence: CASSLEGSVGYTF.

The chain combines TRBV7-9 with TRBJ2-1, with TRBD2 matching over 13 bases. The germline CDR1 and CDR2 sequences are SEHNR and FQNEAQ (reference sequence). Trimming took 4 bases from V and 6 from J; bases not matched to a gene: 6. The CDR3 runs to 16 residues. As DNA, the CDR3 is TGTGCCAGCAGCTCGATACTAGCGGGGGGGCGCAATGAGCAGTTCTTC. This gives the protein CASSSILAGGRNEQFF.

This clonotype was observed a handful of times. The chain has TRBV6-5 and TRBJ1-2; a weak D match, TRBD1 (5 bases). Trimming took 0 bases from V and 4 from J, leaving 18 bases between them. The CDR3 has 17 amino acids. In germline, CDR1 is MNHEY, CDR2 SVGAGI. The CDR3 DNA reads as TGTGCCAGCAGTTACTCTATGATGTCGGCCGGGGGCTATGGCTACACCTTC. Protein: CASSYSMMSAGGYGYTF.

This clonotype was picked up a small number of times. The chain uses TRBV7-6 and TRBJ1-2, with no clear D. Per germline, CDR1 SGHVS and CDR2 FNYEAQ. Trimming stripped 1 base from V and 1 base from J, with 16 bases between. CDR3 size: 17 residues. CDR3 nucleotides: TGTGCCAGCAGCTTAGGACCTTCTGGGCTAATTAACTATGGCTACACCTTC. It is translated as CASSLGPSGLINYGYTF.